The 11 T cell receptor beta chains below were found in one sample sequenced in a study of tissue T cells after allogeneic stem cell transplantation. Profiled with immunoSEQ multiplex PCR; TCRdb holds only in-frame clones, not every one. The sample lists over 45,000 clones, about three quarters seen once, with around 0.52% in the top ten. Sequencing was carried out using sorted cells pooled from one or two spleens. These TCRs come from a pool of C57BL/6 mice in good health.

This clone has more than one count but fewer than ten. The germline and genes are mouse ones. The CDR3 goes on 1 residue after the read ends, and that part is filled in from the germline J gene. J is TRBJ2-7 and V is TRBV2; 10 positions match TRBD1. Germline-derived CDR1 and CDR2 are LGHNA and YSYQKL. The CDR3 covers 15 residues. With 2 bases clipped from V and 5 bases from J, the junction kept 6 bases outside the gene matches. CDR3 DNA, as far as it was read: TGTGCCAGCAGCCAACCCGGACAGGGGGAGCATGAACAGTAC. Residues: CASSQPGQGEHEQY. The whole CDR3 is CASSQPGQGEHEQYF.

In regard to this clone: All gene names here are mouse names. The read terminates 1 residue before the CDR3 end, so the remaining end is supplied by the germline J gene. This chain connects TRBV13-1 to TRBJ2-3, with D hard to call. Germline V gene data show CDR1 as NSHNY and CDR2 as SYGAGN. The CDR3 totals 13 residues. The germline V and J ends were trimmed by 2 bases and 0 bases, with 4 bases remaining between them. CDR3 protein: CASSDLSAETLYF. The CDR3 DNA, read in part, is TGTGCCAGCAGTGACCTGAGTGCAGAAACGCTGTAT.

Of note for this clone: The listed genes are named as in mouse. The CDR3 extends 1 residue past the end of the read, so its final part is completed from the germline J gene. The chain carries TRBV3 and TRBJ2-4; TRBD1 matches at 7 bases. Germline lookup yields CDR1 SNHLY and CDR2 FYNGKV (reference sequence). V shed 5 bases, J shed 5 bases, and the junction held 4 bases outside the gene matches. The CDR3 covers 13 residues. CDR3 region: CASSLRDRNTLYF. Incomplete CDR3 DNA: TGTGCCAGCAGCCTCCGGGACAGAAACACCTTGTAC.

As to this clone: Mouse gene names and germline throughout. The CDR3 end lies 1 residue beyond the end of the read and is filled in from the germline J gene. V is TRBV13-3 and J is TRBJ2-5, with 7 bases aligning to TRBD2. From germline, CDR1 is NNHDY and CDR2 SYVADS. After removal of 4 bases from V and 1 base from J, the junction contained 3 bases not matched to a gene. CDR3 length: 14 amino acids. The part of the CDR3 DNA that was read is TGTGCCAGCAGTCCCCTGGGGGACCAAGACACCCAGTAC. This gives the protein CASSPLGDQDTQY. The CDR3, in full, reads CASSPLGDQDTQYF.

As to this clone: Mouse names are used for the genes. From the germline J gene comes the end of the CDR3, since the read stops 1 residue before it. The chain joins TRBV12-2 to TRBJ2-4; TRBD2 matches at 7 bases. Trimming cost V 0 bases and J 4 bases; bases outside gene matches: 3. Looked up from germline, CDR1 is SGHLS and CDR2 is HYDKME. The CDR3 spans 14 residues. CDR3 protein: CASSLDGGENTLYF. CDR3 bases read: TGTGCCAGCTCTCTCGACGGGGGGGAAAACACCTTGTAC.

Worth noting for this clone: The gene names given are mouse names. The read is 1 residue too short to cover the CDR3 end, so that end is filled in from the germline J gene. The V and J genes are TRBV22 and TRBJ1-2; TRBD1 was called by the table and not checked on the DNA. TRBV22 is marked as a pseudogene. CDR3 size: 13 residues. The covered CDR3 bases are TGTGCCAGCAGTTGTCGAGGTCACTCCGACTACACC. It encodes CASSCRGHSDYT. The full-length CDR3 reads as CASSCRGHSDYTF.

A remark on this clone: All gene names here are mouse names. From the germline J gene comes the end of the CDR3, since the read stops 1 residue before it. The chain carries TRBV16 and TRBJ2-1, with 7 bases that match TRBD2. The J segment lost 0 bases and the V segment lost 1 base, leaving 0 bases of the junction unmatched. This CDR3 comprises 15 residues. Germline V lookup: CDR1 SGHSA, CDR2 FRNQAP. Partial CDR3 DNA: TGTGCAAGCAGCTTAGCTGGGGGTAACTATGCTGAGCAGTTC. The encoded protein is CASSLAGGNYAEQF. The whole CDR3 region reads CASSLAGGNYAEQFF. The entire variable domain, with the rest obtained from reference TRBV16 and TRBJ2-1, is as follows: NAGVIQTPRHKVTGKGQEATLWCEPISGHSAVFWYRQTIVQGLEFLTYFRNQAPIDDSGMPKERFSAQMPNQSHSTLKIQSTQPQDSAVYLCASSLAGGNYAEQFFGPGTRLTVL.

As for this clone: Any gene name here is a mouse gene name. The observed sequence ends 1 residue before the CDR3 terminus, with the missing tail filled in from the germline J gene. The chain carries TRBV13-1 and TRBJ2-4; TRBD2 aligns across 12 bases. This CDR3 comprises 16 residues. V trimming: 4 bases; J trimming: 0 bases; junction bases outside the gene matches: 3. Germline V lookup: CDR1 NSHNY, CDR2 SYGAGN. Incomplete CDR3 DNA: TGTGCCAGCAGTAGGACTGGGGGGGGTAGTCAAAACACCTTGTAC. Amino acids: CASSRTGGGSQNTLY. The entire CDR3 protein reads CASSRTGGGSQNTLYF.

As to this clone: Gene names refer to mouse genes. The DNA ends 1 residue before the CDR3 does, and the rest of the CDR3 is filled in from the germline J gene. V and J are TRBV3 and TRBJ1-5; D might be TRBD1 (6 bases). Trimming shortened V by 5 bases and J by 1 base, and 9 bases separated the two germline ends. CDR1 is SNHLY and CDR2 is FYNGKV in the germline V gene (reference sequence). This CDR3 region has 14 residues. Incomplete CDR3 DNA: TGTGCCAGCAGCCCGGGACACAACAACCAGGCTCCGCTT. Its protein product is CASSPGHNNQAPL. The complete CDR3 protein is CASSPGHNNQAPLF. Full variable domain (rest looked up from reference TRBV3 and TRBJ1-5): GPKVLQIPSHQIIDMGQMVTLNCDPVSNHLYFYWYKQILGQQMEFLVNFYNGKVMEKSKLFKDQFSVERPDGSYFTLKIQPTALEDSAVYFCASSPGHNNQAPLFGEGTRLSVL.

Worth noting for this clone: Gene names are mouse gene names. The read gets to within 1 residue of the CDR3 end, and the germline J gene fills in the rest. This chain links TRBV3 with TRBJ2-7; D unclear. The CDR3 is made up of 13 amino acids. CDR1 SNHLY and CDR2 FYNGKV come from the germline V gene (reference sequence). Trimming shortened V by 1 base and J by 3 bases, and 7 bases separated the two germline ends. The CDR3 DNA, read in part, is TGTGCCAGCAGCTTAGGACAAATCTATGAACAGTAC. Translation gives CASSLGQIYEQY. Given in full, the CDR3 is CASSLGQIYEQYF.

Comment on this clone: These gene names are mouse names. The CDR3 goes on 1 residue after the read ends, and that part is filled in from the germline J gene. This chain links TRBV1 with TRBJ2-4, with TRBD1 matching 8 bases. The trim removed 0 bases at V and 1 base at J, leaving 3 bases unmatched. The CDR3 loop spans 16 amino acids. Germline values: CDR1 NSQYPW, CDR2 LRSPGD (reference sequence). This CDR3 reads CTCSADRGRGQNTLYF. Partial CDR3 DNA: TGCACCTGCAGTGCAGACAGGGGGCGCGGTCAAAACACCTTGTAC.